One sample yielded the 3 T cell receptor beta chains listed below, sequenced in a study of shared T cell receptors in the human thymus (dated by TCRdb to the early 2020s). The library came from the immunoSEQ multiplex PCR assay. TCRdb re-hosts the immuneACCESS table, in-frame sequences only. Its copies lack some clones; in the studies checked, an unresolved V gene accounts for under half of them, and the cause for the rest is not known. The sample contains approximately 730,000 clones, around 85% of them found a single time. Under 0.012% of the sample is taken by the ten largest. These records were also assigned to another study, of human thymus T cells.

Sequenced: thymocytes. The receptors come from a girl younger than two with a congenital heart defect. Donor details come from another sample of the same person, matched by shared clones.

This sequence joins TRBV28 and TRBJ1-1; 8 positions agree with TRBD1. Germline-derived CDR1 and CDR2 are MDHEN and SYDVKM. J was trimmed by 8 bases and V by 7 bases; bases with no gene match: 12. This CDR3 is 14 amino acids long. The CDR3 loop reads CASTTPQTGAEAFF. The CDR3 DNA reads TGTGCCAGCACAACCCCTCAGACAGGGGCCGAAGCTTTCTTT. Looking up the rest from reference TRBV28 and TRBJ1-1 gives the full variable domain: DVKVTQSSRYLVKRTGEKVFLECVQDMDHENMFWYRQDPGLGLRLIYFSYDVKMKEKGDIPEGYSVSREKKERFSLILESASTNQTSMYLCASTTPQTGAEAFFGQGTRLTVV.

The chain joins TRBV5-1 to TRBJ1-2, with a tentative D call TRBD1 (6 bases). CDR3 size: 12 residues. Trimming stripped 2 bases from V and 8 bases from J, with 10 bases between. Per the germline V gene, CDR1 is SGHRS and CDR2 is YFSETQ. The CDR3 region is CASSFAGEGYTF. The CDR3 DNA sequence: TGCGCCAGCAGCTTTGCAGGGGAAGGCTACACCTTC.

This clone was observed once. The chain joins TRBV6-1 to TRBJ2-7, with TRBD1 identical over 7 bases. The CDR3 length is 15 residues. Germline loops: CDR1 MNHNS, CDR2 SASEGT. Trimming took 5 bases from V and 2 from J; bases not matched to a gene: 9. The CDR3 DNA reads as TGTGCCAGCAGTTTCCGGGACAGAAAGCCCTACGAGCAGTACTTC. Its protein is CASSFRDRKPYEQYF.